This section outlines one T cell receptor (beta chain) sequence together with its context. The antigen is not known. These data originate in a study of long-term antiretroviral therapy in people with HIV. Study-wide background: The earliest samples came from an era when ART typically awaited falling CD4 counts. The study's findings and limits: After ART, diversity increased yet remained lower than transplant donor controls.

The CDR3 contains 13 residues. The V gene's germline CDR1 is LNHDA and CDR2 SQIVND (reference sequence). The V end lost 8 bases, the J end lost 2 bases, and 13 bases lay between the germline ends. No donor had fewer than one pre-ART PBMC sample or fewer than two post-ART PBMC samples. Sequencing relied on immunoSEQ assay v3.0, run at survey level. Libraries were prepared by immunoSEQ multiplex PCR; TCRdb keeps only in-frame clonotypes and omits some of them. The sample holds some 25,000 clones, 65% to 85% seen once. Source: unsorted PBMCs, taken 2.1 years after starting antiretroviral therapy. This receptor was taken from a man aged 25 to 45 with HIV. V is TRBV19 and J is TRBJ2-7; the D gene is possibly TRBD1 (6 bases). The CDR3 here is CASLKTGTYEQYF. CDR3 sequence (DNA): TGTGCCAGTTTAAAGACAGGCACCTACGAGCAGTACTTC.